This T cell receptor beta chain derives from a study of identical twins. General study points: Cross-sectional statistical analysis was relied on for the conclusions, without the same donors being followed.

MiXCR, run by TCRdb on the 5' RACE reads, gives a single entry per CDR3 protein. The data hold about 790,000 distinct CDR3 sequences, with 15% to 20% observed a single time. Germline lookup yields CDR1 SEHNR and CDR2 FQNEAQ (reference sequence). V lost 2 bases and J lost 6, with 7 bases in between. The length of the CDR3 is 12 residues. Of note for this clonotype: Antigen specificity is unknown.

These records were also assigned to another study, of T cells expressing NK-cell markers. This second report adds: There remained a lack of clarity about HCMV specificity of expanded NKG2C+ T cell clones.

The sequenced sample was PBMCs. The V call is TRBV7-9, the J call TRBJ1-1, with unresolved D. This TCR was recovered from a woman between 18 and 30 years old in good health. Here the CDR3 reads CASSLREAEAFF. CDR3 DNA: TGTGCCAGCAGCTTAAGGGAGGCTGAAGCTTTCTTT.